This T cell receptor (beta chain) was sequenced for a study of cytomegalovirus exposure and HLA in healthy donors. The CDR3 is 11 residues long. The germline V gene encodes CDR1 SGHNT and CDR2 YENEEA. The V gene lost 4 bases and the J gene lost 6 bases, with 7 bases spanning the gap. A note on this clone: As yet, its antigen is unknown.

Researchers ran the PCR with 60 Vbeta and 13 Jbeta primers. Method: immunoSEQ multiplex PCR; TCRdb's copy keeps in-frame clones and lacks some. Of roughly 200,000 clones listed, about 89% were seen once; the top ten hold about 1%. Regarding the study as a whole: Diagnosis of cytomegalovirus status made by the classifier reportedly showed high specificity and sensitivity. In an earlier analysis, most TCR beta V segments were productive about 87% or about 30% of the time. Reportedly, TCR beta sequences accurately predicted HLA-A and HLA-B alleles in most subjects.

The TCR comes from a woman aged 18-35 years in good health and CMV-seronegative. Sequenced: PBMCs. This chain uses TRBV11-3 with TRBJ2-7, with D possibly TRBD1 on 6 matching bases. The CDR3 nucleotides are TGTGCCAGCAGCTGGGACACCGAGCAGTACTTC. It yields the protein CASSWDTEQYF.